The sequence of this T cell receptor (beta chain) was determined in a study of CD8 T cells in ankylosing spondylitis. Study-level results: Within ankylosing spondylitis blood, a TCR beta motif made up of seven to nine highly homologous variants appeared to be characteristic.

With molecular barcodes, quantitative 5'-RACE was used to make the TCR beta libraries. TCRdb used MiXCR to reprocess the 5' RACE reads, holding one entry per CDR3 protein. The sample carries roughly 400,000 distinct CDR3 sequences, more than 20% recorded once. The table lists this clonotype with many counts. Its antigen is undetermined. This TCR derives from a male donor with ankylosing spondylitis. Sequencing used blood, either unsorted or a sorted T cell fraction (not recorded which).

CDR3 in amino acids: CSARDDGGENTEAFF. The CDR3 nucleotides read TGCAGTGCTAGAGATGATGGGGGGGAGAACACTGAAGCTTTCTTT. The gene calls are TRBV20-1 and TRBJ1-1; the D gene is possibly TRBD1 (5 bases). The CDR3 loop spans 15 amino acids. CDR1 and CDR2 (germline): DFQATT, SNEGSKA (reference sequence). Trimming pared 0 bases from V and 1 base from J, leaving 12 bases between.